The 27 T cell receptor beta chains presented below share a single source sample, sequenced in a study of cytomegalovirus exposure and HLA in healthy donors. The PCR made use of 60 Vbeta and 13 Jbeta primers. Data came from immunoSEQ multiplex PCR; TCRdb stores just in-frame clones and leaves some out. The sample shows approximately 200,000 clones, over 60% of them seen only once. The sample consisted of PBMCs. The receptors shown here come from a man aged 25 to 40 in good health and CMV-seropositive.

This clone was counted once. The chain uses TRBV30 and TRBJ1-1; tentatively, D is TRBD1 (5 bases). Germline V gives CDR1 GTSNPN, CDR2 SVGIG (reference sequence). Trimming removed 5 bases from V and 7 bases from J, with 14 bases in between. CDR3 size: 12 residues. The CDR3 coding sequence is TGTGCCTGGGGACGACAGAGCGTTGAAGCTTTCTTT. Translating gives CAWGRQSVEAFF.

The CDR3 DNA follows: TGTGCCAGCAAGAGGGGGTTGGACTATGGCTACACCTTC. Its protein product is CASKRGLDYGYTF. This chain connects TRBV2 to TRBJ1-2, with D perhaps matching TRBD1 (6 bases). The CDR3 sequence is 13 residues long. The germline CDR1 and CDR2 sequences are SNHLY and FYNNEI. Trimming removed 7 bases at V and 3 bases at J, with 12 bases between.

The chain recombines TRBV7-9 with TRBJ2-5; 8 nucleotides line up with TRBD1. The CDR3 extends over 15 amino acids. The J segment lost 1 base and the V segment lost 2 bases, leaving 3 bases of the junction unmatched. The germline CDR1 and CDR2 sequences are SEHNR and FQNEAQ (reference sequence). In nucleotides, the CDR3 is TGTGCCAGCAGCTTACGGGGGACAGGCCAAGAGACCCAGTACTTC. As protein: CASSLRGTGQETQYF.

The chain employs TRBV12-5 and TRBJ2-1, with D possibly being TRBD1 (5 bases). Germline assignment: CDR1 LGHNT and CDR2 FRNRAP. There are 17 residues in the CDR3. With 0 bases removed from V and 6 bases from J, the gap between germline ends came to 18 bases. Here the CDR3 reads CASGLVHGRGQGNEQFF. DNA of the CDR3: TGTGCTAGTGGTTTGGTACACGGTCGAGGTCAGGGCAATGAGCAGTTCTTC.

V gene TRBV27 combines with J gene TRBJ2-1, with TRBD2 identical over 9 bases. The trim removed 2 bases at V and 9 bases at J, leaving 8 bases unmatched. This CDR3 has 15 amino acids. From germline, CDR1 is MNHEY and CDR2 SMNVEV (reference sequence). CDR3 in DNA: TGTGCCAGCAGTTTACTGCGGGGGGGCCGCGGTGAGCAGTTCTTC. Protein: CASSLLRGGRGEQFF.

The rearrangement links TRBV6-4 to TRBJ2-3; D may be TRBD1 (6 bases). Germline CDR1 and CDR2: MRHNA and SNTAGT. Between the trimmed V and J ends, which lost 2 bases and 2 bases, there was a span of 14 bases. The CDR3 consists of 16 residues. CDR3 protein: CASSDGGSRPTDTQYF. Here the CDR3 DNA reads TGTGCCAGCAGTGACGGGGGCTCACGGCCCACAGATACGCAGTATTTT.

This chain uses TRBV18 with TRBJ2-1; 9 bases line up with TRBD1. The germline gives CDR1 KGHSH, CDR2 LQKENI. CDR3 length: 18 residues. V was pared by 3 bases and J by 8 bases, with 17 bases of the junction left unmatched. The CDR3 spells CASSPLDGRTGDRDEQFF. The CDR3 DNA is TGTGCCAGCTCACCCCTGGACGGGAGGACAGGGGACAGGGATGAGCAGTTCTTC.

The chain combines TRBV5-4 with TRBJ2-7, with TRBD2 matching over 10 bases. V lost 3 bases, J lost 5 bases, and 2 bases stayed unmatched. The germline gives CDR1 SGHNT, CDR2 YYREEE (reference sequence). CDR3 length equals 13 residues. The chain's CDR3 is CASSWGLANEQYF. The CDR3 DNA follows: TGTGCCAGCAGCTGGGGACTAGCGAACGAGCAGTACTTC.

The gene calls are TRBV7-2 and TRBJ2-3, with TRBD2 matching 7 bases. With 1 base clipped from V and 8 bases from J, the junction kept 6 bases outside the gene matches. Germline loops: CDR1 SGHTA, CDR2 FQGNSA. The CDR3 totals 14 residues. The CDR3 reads CASSLEGRAGTQYF. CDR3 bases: TGTGCCAGCAGCTTAGAGGGGAGGGCAGGTACGCAGTATTTT.

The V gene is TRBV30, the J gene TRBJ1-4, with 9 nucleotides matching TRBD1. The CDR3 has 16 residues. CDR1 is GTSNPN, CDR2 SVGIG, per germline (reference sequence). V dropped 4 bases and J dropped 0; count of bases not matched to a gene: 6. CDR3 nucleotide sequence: TGTGCCTGGAAACAGGGGGCGTCCGCAACTAATGAAAAACTGTTTTTT. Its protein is CAWKQGASATNEKLFF.

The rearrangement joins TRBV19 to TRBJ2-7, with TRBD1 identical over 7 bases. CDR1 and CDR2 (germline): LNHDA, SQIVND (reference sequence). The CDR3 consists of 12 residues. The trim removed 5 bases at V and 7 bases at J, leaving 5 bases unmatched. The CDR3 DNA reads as TGTGCCAGTAGTGAGGGGGCGAGTGAGCAGTACTTC. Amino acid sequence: CASSEGASEQYF.

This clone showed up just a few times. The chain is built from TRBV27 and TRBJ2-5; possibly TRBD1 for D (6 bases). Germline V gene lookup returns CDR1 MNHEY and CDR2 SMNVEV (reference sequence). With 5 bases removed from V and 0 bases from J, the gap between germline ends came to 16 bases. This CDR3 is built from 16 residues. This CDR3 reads CASSIYPQGYQETQYF. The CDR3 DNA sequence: TGTGCCAGCAGTATATACCCGCAGGGGTACCAAGAGACCCAGTACTTC.

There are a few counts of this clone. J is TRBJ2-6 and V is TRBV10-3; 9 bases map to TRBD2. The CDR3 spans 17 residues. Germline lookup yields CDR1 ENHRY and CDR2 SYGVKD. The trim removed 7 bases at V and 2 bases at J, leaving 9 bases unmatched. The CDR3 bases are TGTGCCATCACCGCGGGGGGGGCGCTTACTGGGGCCAACGTCCTGACTTTC. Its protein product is CAITAGGALTGANVLTF.

Written as DNA, the CDR3 is TGTGCCTGGAATCCCGGGGGGGGCTATGGCTACACCTTC. This translates into CAWNPGGGYGYTF. This chain links TRBV30 with TRBJ1-2; maybe TRBD1 (5 bases). Germline CDR1 reads GTSNPN; CDR2 reads SVGIG (reference sequence). V dropped 4 bases and J dropped 4 bases, with 13 bases sitting between them. This CDR3 is built from 13 residues.

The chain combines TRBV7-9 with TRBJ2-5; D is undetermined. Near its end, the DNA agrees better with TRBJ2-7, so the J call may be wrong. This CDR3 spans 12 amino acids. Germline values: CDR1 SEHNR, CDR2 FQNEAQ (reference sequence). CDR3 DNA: TGTGCCAGCAGTACCATCGCCTCCGAGCAGTACTTC. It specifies CASSTIASEQYF.

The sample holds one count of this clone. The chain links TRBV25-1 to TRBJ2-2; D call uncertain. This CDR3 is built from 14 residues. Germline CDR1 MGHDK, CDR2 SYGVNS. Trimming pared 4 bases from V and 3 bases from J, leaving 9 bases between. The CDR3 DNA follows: TGTGCCAGCAGTGCCACCGCGTACACCGGGGAGCTGTTTTTT. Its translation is CASSATAYTGELFF.

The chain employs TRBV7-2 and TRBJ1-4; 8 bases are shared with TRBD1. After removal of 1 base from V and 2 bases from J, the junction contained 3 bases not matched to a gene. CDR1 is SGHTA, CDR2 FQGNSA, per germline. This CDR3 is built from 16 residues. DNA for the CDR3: TGTGCCAGCAGCTTAGGACAGGGGAGGACTAATGAAAAACTGTTTTTT. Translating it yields CASSLGQGRTNEKLFF.

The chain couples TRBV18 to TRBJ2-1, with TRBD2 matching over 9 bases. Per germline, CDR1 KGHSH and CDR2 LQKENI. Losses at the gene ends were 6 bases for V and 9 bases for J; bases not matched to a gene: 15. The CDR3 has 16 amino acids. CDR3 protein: CASSREMRLAGTEQFF. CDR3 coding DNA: TGTGCCAGCTCGCGTGAGATGCGGCTAGCGGGAACTGAGCAGTTCTTC.

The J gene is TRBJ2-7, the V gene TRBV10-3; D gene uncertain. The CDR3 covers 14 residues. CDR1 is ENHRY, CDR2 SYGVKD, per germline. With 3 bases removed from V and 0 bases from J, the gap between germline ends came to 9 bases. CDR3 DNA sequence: TGTGCCATCAGTGACGCCAGGTCCTCCTACGAGCAGTACTTC. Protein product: CAISDARSSYEQYF.

The CDR3 here is CASSLVAGDMNTEAFF. CDR3 in DNA: TGTGCCAGCAGTTTGGTGGCAGGGGATATGAACACTGAAGCTTTCTTT. The chain couples TRBV27 to TRBJ1-1, with D tentatively TRBD1 (6 bases). The germline gives CDR1 MNHEY, CDR2 SMNVEV (reference sequence). CDR3 length equals 16 residues. V was cut by 3 bases and J by 0 bases, with 14 bases left in between.

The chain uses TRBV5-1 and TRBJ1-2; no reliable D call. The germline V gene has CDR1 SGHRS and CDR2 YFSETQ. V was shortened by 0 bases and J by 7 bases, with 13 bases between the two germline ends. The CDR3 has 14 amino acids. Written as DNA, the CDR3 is TGCGCCAGCAGCTTGGAAATGGGGAGTAGTGGCTACACCTTC. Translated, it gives CASSLEMGSSGYTF.

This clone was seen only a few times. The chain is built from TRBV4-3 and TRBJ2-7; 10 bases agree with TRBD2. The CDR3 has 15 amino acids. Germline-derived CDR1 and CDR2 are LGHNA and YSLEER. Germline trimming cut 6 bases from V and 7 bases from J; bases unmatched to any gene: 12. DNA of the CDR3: TGCGCCAGCAGGCCCACTAGCGGGGTGGTCGGGGAGCAGTACTTC. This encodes CASRPTSGVVGEQYF.

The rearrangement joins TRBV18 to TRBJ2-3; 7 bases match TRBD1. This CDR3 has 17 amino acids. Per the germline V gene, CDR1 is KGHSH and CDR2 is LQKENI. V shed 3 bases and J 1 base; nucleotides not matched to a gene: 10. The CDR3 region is CASSPPGQVVRTDTQYF. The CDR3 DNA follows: TGTGCCAGCTCACCTCCCGGACAGGTGGTTCGCACAGATACGCAGTATTTT.

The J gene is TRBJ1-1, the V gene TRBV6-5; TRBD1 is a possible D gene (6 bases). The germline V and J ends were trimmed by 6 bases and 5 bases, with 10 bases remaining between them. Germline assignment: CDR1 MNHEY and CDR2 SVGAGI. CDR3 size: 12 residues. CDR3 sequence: CASSRGMTEAFF. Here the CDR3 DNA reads TGTGCCAGCAGCAGGGGAATGACTGAAGCTTTCTTT.

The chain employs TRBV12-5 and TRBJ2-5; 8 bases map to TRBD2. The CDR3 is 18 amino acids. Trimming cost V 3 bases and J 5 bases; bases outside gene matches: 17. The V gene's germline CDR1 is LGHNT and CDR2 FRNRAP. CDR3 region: CASGLTPDGAGVWETQYF. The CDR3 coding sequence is TGTGCTAGTGGTTTAACACCGGACGGAGCGGGGGTTTGGGAGACCCAGTACTTC.

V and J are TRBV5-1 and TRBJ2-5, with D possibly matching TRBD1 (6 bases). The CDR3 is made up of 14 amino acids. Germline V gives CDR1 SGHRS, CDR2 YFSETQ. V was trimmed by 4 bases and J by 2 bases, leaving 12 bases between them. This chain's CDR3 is CASSLGTPQETQYF. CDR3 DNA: TGCGCCAGCAGCCTAGGGACACCACAAGAGACCCAGTACTTC.

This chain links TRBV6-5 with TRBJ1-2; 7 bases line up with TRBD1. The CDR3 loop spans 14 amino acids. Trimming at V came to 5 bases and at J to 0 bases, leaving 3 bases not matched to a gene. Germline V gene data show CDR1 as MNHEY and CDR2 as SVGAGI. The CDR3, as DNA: TGTGCCAGCAGTGCGGGACAGACTAACTATGGCTACACCTTC. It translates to CASSAGQTNYGYTF.